A selection of T cell receptor beta chains follows, all from one sample in a study of metastatic and nonmetastatic thyroid tumors. With MiXCR, TCRdb reprocessed the PCR reads. The repertoire holds several thousand clones, with 25% to 30% as singletons. Sequenced material: adjacent normal tissue. The receptors were gathered from a female donor with papillary thyroid cancer or a benign thyroid nodule (not recorded which). Some clones in this sample may be carry-over from other donors' samples. CDR3s include the opening cysteine and the closing phenylalanine or tryptophan. D genes are given only for firm matches. Expanded clones are given a class, and other clones once, few, many or no size at all.

V	size	D	J	length	DNA	CDR3
TRBV6-6	many	TRBD2	TRBJ2-7	14	TGTGCCAGCAGTTACTCGAGCGGGATCTACGAGCAGTACTTC	CASSYSSGIYEQYF
TRBV18	many	TRBD2	TRBJ2-7	16	TGTGCCAGCTCACCGGCTGGACTAGCCTCTACCTACGAGCAGTACTTC	CASSPAGLASTYEQYF
TRBV5-1	medium-sized	TRBD1	TRBJ1-6	14	TGCGCCAGCAGCAACGGGACAGTAAATTCACCCCTCCACTTT	CASSNGTVNSPLHF
TRBV3-1	NA	NA	TRBJ1-1	14	TGTGCCAGCAGCCAAGATGGCCGGAACACTGAAGCTTTCTTT	CASSQDGRNTEAFF
TRBV11-2	large	NA	TRBJ2-3	13	TGTGCCAGCAGCTGGGCAGGGGTAGATACGCAGTATTTT	CASSWAGVDTQYF
TRBV29-1	few	NA	TRBJ1-2	11	TGCAGCGTTGTGGCCGGGAACGGCTACACCTTC	CSVVAGNGYTF
TRBV2	few	TRBD1	TRBJ1-2	14	TGTGCCACCGATGGGACAGGGGGAGACTATGGCTACACCTTC	CATDGTGGDYGYTF
TRBV6-5	NA	NA	TRBJ2-1	15	TGTGCCAGCATTTTCTCGGGAGAGAGCTACAATGAGCAGTTCTTC	CASIFSGESYNEQFF
TRBV6-6	NA	TRBD1	TRBJ1-2	14	TGTGCCAGCAGTTACGGGACAGGGGGCGTTGGCTACACCTTC	CASSYGTGGVGYTF
TRBV28	few	NA	TRBJ2-3	12	TGTGCCAGCAGTTTATCGGCAGATACGCAGTATTTT	CASSLSADTQYF
TRBV2	few	NA	TRBJ2-7	13	TGTGCCAGCAGCCGGGACAACTCCTACGAGCAGTACTTC	CASSRDNSYEQYF
TRBV3-2	medium-sized	NA	TRBJ1-5	18	TGTGCCAGCCTCCGTGGTCCCAGCCGGTACAGAATTAATCAGCCCCAGCATTTT	CASLRGPSRYRINQPQHF
TRBV19	NA	NA	TRBJ1-6	13	TGTGCCAGTAGTATTGCACCCAATTCACCCCTCCACTTT	CASSIAPNSPLHF
TRBV11-2	once	TRBD1	TRBJ1-5	15	TGTGCCAGCAGCTTAGTTGACAGGGGGGATCAGCCCCAGCATTTT	CASSLVDRGDQPQHF
TRBV12-3/TRBV12-4	NA	TRBD1	TRBJ1-1	13	TGTGCCAGCAGGAGGACAGGGGGGACTGAAGCTTTCTTT	CASRRTGGTEAFF
TRBV5-1	once	NA	TRBJ1-1	18	TGCGCCAGCAGCCTAATTCCATCAGGGGAAGGGATGAACACTGAAGCTTTCTTT	CASSLIPSGEGMNTEAFF
TRBV27	NA	NA	TRBJ1-3	19	TGTGCCAGCAGTTTATCTTTCGTTTCGTTGGGGAGTGAGCGAAACACCATATATTTT	CASSLSFVSLGSERNTIYF
TRBV12-3/TRBV12-4	few	NA	TRBJ1-2	13	TGTGCCAGCAGTTTAGGGGACACCTATGGCTACACCTTC	CASSLGDTYGYTF
TRBV6-1	NA	NA	TRBJ1-2	15	TGTGCCAGCAGACAGGGCTTAGGAGGTATTTATGGCTACACCTTC	CASRQGLGGIYGYTF
TRBV5-1	few	TRBD1	TRBJ2-7	14	TGCGCCAGCAGCAAGGGACAGGGGGCCTACGAGCAGTACTTC	CASSKGQGAYEQYF
TRBV27	NA	TRBD2	TRBJ2-2	16	TGTGCCAGCAGTTTAAGCGAGCGGGAGGGCGCCGGGGAGCTGCTTTTT	CASSLSEREGAGELLF
TRBV6-4	NA	TRBD2	TRBJ2-5	18	TGTGCCAGCAGTCCTTATTGGGGGAGGGGCCCTTACCAAGAGACCCAGTACTTC	CASSPYWGRGPYQETQYF
TRBV28	few	TRBD2	TRBJ2-7	14	TGTGCCAGCAGCAAACCGGGACTATCCGCTCCGCAGTACTTC	CASSKPGLSAPQYF
TRBV19	medium-sized	TRBD2	TRBJ2-3	16	TGTGCCAGTAGCGACCGGGGGGGGTCTAGCACAGATACGCAGTATTTT	CASSDRGGSSTDTQYF
TRBV27	NA	NA	TRBJ1-5	13	TGTGCCAGCAGTTCGGGGAGGGGATCGCCCCAGCATTTT	CASSSGRGSPQHF
TRBV7-2	NA	TRBD2	TRBJ2-1	15	TGTGCCAGCAGCCGACTAGCGGGAAACTACAATGAGCAGTTCTTC	CASSRLAGNYNEQFF
TRBV7-3	few	TRBD2	TRBJ2-1	11	TGTGCCAGCAGCCTCGGACTAGCCCAATTCTTC	CASSLGLAQFF
TRBV5-1	NA	NA	TRBJ2-1	13	TGCGCCAGCAGCCTTGGGACTTCCAATGAGCAGTTCTTC	CASSLGTSNEQFF
TRBV6-5	NA	TRBD2	TRBJ2-2	17	TGTGCCAGCAGTTACTCGAGAGCTAGCGGGACCACCGGGGAGCTGTTTTTT	CASSYSRASGTTGELFF
TRBV20-1	medium-sized	NA	TRBJ2-5	13	TGCAGTGCTACGGGCCAGTACCAAGAGACCCAGTACTTC	CSATGQYQETQYF
TRBV6-1	few	NA	TRBJ1-1	13	TGTGCCAGCAGCCGACCCGGGACCACTGAAGCTTTCTTT	CASSRPGTTEAFF
TRBV20-1	NA	NA	TRBJ2-7	11	TGCAGTGCTAGCGGGAGTTACGAGCAGTACTTC	CSASGSYEQYF
TRBV9	NA	TRBD1	TRBJ2-7	16	TGTGTCAGCAGCCCCCACCCTTTAGGACAGGGGGGCGAGCAGTACTTC	CVSSPHPLGQGGEQYF
TRBV20-1	NA	TRBD2	TRBJ2-1	15	TGCAGTGCTAGGAGTTGGACTAGCGGGAGGGTACTGCAGTTCTTC	CSARSWTSGRVLQFF
TRBV19	NA	TRBD2	TRBJ2-7	15	TGTGCCAGTAGTCTCCCGGGACTAGGCAATTACGAGCAGTACTTC	CASSLPGLGNYEQYF
TRBV27	NA	NA	TRBJ2-3	15	TGTGCCAGCAGTTTGAGGACCCAGCAAACAGATACGCAGTATTTT	CASSLRTQQTDTQYF
TRBV27	many	NA	TRBJ2-1	12	TGTGCCAGCATGGCAGGATACAATGAGCAGTTCTTC	CASMAGYNEQFF
TRBV30	medium-sized	TRBD2	TRBJ2-1	15	TGTGCCCAGACATTACTAGCGGGGGTCAACAATGAGCAGTTCTTC	CAQTLLAGVNNEQFF
TRBV6-5	NA	NA	TRBJ2-1	14	TGTGCCAGCAGTTACAACGGAGCCTACAATGAGCAGTTCTTC	CASSYNGAYNEQFF
TRBV20-1	medium-sized	TRBD2	TRBJ2-3	14	TGCAGTGCTAAAGGCGGGAGAAAGACAGATACGCAGTATTTT	CSAKGGRKTDTQYF
TRBV7-9	NA	TRBD1	TRBJ2-1	14	TGTGCCAGCAGCCACCGGGACAGGGTGGATGAGCAGTTCTTC	CASSHRDRVDEQFF
TRBV19	NA	NA	TRBJ2-1	12	TGTGCCAGTAGTAGGGGCTACAATGAGCAGTTCTTC	CASSRGYNEQFF
TRBV28	NA	NA	TRBJ2-7	12	TGTGCCAGCAGTCCCCTAAGGCTAGAGCAGTACTTC	CASSPLRLEQYF
TRBV12-3/TRBV12-4	NA	NA	TRBJ1-1	14	TGTGCCAGCAGTTTAGGAGCCGCGAACACTGAAGCTTTCTTT	CASSLGAANTEAFF
TRBV20-1	NA	NA	TRBJ1-1	14	TGCAGTGCTAGAGACTCGAGGTTGAACACTGAAGCTTTCTTT	CSARDSRLNTEAFF
TRBV6-1	few	TRBD1	TRBJ1-1	15	TGTGCCAGCAGGAAGGGGGCATATACGAACACTGAAGCTTTCTTT	CASRKGAYTNTEAFF
TRBV6-2/TRBV6-3	few	TRBD1	TRBJ2-7	14	TGTGCCAGCAGCCCCGGGACAGGGGTGCTCGAGCAGTACTTC	CASSPGTGVLEQYF
TRBV25-1	NA	NA	TRBJ2-2	12	TGTGCCAGCAGTGATACCCCCGGGGAGCTGTTTTTT	CASSDTPGELFF
TRBV12-3/TRBV12-4	few	NA	TRBJ1-1	14	TGTGCCAGCAGTTTTCAAGGGTCCGGCACTGAAGCTTTCTTT	CASSFQGSGTEAFF
TRBV5-4	many	TRBD2	TRBJ2-3	15	TGTGCCAGCAGCTTGTCTAGCGGGATAACAGATACGCAGTATTTT	CASSLSSGITDTQYF
TRBV4-2	NA	NA	TRBJ2-7	14	TGTGCCAGCAGCCCTGGGGGCTTTGGGGCGGAGCAGTACTTC	CASSPGGFGAEQYF
TRBV12-3/TRBV12-4	NA	NA	TRBJ2-5	14	TGTGCCAGCAGTTTATTCTCTGGGAAAGAGACCCAGTACTTC	CASSLFSGKETQYF
TRBV9	medium-sized	TRBD2	TRBJ2-7	14	TGTGCCAGCAGCGCCAGCGGGAAACTCGACGAGCAGTACTTC	CASSASGKLDEQYF
TRBV6-6	few	NA	TRBJ1-1	13	TGTGCCAGCAGTTACGGGGAGAACACTGAAGCTTTCTTT	CASSYGENTEAFF
TRBV20-1	medium-sized	TRBD1	TRBJ2-3	15	TGCAGTGCTCTACCGGGACAGGGTAGCACAGATACGCAGTATTTT	CSALPGQGSTDTQYF
TRBV30	few	NA	TRBJ2-7	13	TGTGCCTGGAGTGCAGGGTGGTCCTACGAGCAGTACTTC	CAWSAGWSYEQYF
TRBV5-1	NA	NA	TRBJ2-5	13	TGCGCCAGCAAGCCTAGCCCCCAAGAGACCCAGTACTTC	CASKPSPQETQYF